This TCR beta chain was sequenced for a study of technical replicates of blood from a few donors. Profiled with immunoSEQ multiplex PCR; TCRdb holds only in-frame clones, not every one. The table lists some 82,000 clones, about 97% of them singletons. The CDR3 spans 17 residues. The V gene end was trimmed by 0 bases and the J gene end by 2 bases; junction bases not matched to a gene: 10. Germline values: CDR1 SGHAT, CDR2 FQNNGV. The sequenced sample consisted of T cells isolated from PBMCs. This chain joins TRBV11-2 and TRBJ2-7; the match to TRBD1 covers 7 bases. The receptor was derived from a human donor in good health. The CDR3 nucleotides are TGTGCCAGCAGCTTAGAACCTGGGCAGGACAGGACCTACGAGCAGTACTTC. Protein: CASSLEPGQDRTYEQYF.